The rows below give T cell receptor beta chains drawn from one sample of a study of blood T cell repertoires in COVID-19. Data came from immunoSEQ multiplex PCR; TCRdb stores just in-frame clones and leaves some out. The profile shows about 250,000 clones, more than 85% of them singletons. Sequenced material: PBMCs or T cells enriched from blood (not recorded which). Receptors originate from a woman aged 50 to 65 who had recovered from COVID-19. The CDR3 runs from the conserved cysteine through the conserved F or W. Each record gives: V gene, D gene, J gene, clone size, CDR3 DNA, CDR3 protein. The D gene is left open where the match is weak. Expanded clones are given a class, and other clones once, few, many or no size at all.

TRBV2,-,TRBJ2-7,-,TGTGCCAGCAGCGATAGACTCGTCTCCTACGAGCAGTACTTC,CASSDRLVSYEQYF
TRBV7-9,TRBD2,TRBJ2-3,-,TGTGCCAGCAGCTTAGTTGGGACTACCCGCACAGATACGCAGTATTTT,CASSLVGTTRTDTQYF
TRBV6-5,TRBD2,TRBJ2-7,once,TGTGCCAGCAGTTACGGTCCTCGGGAGCGGGGCGAGCAGTACTTC,CASSYGPRERGEQYF
TRBV3-1/TRBV3-2,TRBD2,TRBJ2-2,-,TGTGCCAGCAGCCGGACTAGCGGGGAACTCACCGGGGAGCTGTTTTTT,CASSRTSGELTGELFF
TRBV12-3/TRBV12-4,-,TRBJ1-1,-,TGTGCCAGCAGTCCCGCCGGGTCAGGGGCTTTCTTT,CASSPAGSGAFF
TRBV15,TRBD2,TRBJ2-3,few,TGTGCCACCAGCAGAGATATAGGGGAGGGGACAGATACGCAGTATTTT,CATSRDIGEGTDTQYF
TRBV19,TRBD2,TRBJ2-3,-,TGTGCCAGTACCAGAGGTGCGGGGCCCCTCGGTAGCGGGAAGAACACAGATACGCAGTATTTT,CASTRGAGPLGSGKNTDTQYF
TRBV7-3,TRBD2,TRBJ2-1,-,TGTGCCAGCAGTCCGACTAGCGGGAGTCCCAGCTCCTACAATGAGCAGTTCTTC,CASSPTSGSPSSYNEQFF
TRBV10-3,TRBD2,TRBJ2-1,once,TGTGCCATCAGTGTTAGCGGGAGTGGAAATGAGCAGTTCTTC,CAISVSGSGNEQFF
TRBV28,-,TRBJ2-7,-,TGTGCCAGCAGTTTACTCCTCTACGAGCAGTACTTC,CASSLLLYEQYF
TRBV14,-,TRBJ1-1,few,TGTGCCAGCAGCCGCCCAGGGGTTTTGACTGAAGCTTTCTTT,CASSRPGVLTEAFF
TRBV9,-,TRBJ2-2,-,TGTGCCAGCAGCGTCGCGCCAACCGGGGAGCTGTTTTTT,CASSVAPTGELFF
TRBV18,-,TRBJ2-1,-,TGTGCCAGCTCACCTAACAAGGAAGGGGCTATCTACAATGAGCAGTTCTTC,CASSPNKEGAIYNEQFF
TRBV7-3,-,TRBJ2-5,-,TGTGCCAGCAGCTTAGTGGCTTCTCAAGAGACCCAGTACTTC,CASSLVASQETQYF
TRBV28,-,TRBJ1-5,many,TGTGCCAGCAGTTTAGAACAGGGCCAGCCCCAGCATTTT,CASSLEQGQPQHF
TRBV12-5,TRBD1,TRBJ1-1,-,TGTGCTAGTGGTGCCCAGACAGGGATCACTGAAGCTTTCTTT,CASGAQTGITEAFF
TRBV2,-,TRBJ1-2,-,TGTGCCAGCAGTGAACGAGGCTATGGCTACACCTTC,CASSERGYGYTF
TRBV4-1,TRBD2,TRBJ2-1,few,TGCGCCAGCAGCCAAGCCGGGACTAGCACCACTTGGGGGAATGAGCAGTTCTTC,CASSQAGTSTTWGNEQFF
TRBV3-1/TRBV3-2,TRBD2,TRBJ2-3,-,TGTGCCAGCGATAGCGGGGACGGCAATACGCAGTATTTT,CASDSGDGNTQYF
TRBV5-1,-,TRBJ2-3,-,TGCGCCAGCAGCTTGGGTTTAGCGGAAAGCACAGATACGCAGTATTTT,CASSLGLAESTDTQYF
TRBV27,TRBD2,TRBJ2-2,-,TGTGCCAGCAGTTGGGTTAGCGGGAGGGCCGGCACCGGGGAGCTGTTTTTT,CASSWVSGRAGTGELFF
TRBV10-1,TRBD2,TRBJ2-5,-,TGCGCCAGCAGCCCTGGACTAGCGGGAGGGCCTGTAGAGACCCAGTACTTC,CASSPGLAGGPVETQYF
TRBV28,-,TRBJ1-5,-,TGTGCCAGCAGTTTCGTAGTGAGCAATCAGCCCCAGCATTTT,CASSFVVSNQPQHF
TRBV3-1/TRBV3-2,-,TRBJ1-2,-,TGTGCCAGCAGCCAAGATAGGGCAGGACTTAACTATGGCTACACCTTC,CASSQDRAGLNYGYTF
TRBV18,TRBD1,TRBJ1-6,-,TGTGCCAGCTCACCAAAACAGGGGGCTGATTCACCCCTCCACTTT,CASSPKQGADSPLHF
TRBV18,TRBD2,TRBJ2-1,-,TGTGCCAGCTCCTCTAGCGGGGGCTACAATGAGCAGTTCTTC,CASSSSGGYNEQFF
TRBV6-5,-,TRBJ1-5,-,TGTGCCAGCAGCCAGAAGGGGGATCAGCCCCAGCATTTT,CASSQKGDQPQHF
TRBV27,-,TRBJ1-2,once,TGTGCCAGCAGTTCATCGGACAGATATGGCTACACCTTC,CASSSSDRYGYTF
TRBV2,-,TRBJ1-5,once,TGTGCCAGCAGATTTCAGGGGCCTAGCAATCAGCCCCAGCATTTT,CASRFQGPSNQPQHF
TRBV6-1,-,TRBJ2-7,once,TGTGCCAGCAGTGAGGAGGCCTTCACCTACGAGCAGTACTTC,CASSEEAFTYEQYF
TRBV15,-,TRBJ1-2,few,TGTGCCACCAGCAGAGAACTACAGGGATATGGCTACACCTTC,CATSRELQGYGYTF
TRBV12-5,-,TRBJ1-5,-,TGTGCTAGTGGTCGCCAAGGGGGAGGGTTTAATCAGCCCCAGCATTTT,CASGRQGGGFNQPQHF
TRBV2,-,TRBJ1-1,-,TGTGCCGGCCAGGTGAACACTGAAGCTTTCTTT,CAGQVNTEAFF
TRBV1,-,TRBJ1-5,-,TGCACCAGCAGCCAAGCCCACAGGGAGCAGCCCCAGCATTTT,CTSSQAHREQPQHF
TRBV18,TRBD2,TRBJ2-1,-,TGTGCCAGCTCACCATTGAGTAGCGGGTCCCCGGGCAATGAGCAGTTCTTC,CASSPLSSGSPGNEQFF
TRBV7-9,TRBD1,TRBJ2-7,-,TGTGCCAGCAGCCACCCCCGGGACAGGGACTTAATTGCCTCCTACGAGCAGTACTTC,CASSHPRDRDLIASYEQYF
TRBV18,-,TRBJ1-5,-,TGTGCCAGCTCAAGCTTCGATGATAGCAATCAGCCCCAGCATTTT,CASSSFDDSNQPQHF
TRBV3-1/TRBV3-2,-,TRBJ1-6,-,TGTGCCAGCAGCCTGGACAGTTATAATTCACCCCTCCACTTT,CASSLDSYNSPLHF
TRBV5-1,TRBD2,TRBJ2-5,-,TGCGCCAGCAGCTCCGGGACTAGCGGACAAGAGACCCAGTACTTC,CASSSGTSGQETQYF
TRBV19,-,TRBJ2-7,-,TGTGCCAGTAGTATAGGGGCCAGCCCAGGGGTCTACGAGCAGTACTTC,CASSIGASPGVYEQYF
TRBV9,-,TRBJ2-7,-,TGTGCCAGCAGCGTAGGGACAGAGAAATACGAGCAGTACTTC,CASSVGTEKYEQYF
TRBV7-8,-,TRBJ1-4,-,TGTGCCAGCAGCTTTGTGACAGGCAAGGGAGTAGAGGAAAAACTGTTTTTT,CASSFVTGKGVEEKLFF
TRBV7-9,-,TRBJ1-5,few,TGTGCCAGCAGCCGAACTTGGACGGGGGGTAGCAGAGCGGGGCCCCAGCATTTT,CASSRTWTGGSRAGPQHF
TRBV5-1,TRBD2,TRBJ2-5,-,TGCGCCAGCAGCGAGCCGGGACTAGCGGGGGAGACCCAGTACTTC,CASSEPGLAGETQYF
TRBV7-6,TRBD2,TRBJ2-5,few,TGTGCCAGCAGCTATAGCGGGAGGGACCGGGAGACCCAGTACTTC,CASSYSGRDRETQYF